The subject of this entry is one TCR beta chain. Trimming shortened V by 0 bases and J by 4 bases, and 12 bases separated the two germline ends. The CDR3 is 15 residues long. CDR1 SEHNR and CDR2 FQNEAQ come from the germline V gene (reference sequence). The data originate from a study of shared clonotypes between healthy human individuals. The assay was immunoSEQ multiplex PCR, and TCRdb's table has in-frame clones only and misses some. The sample shows roughly 490,000 clones, approximately 80% of them seen only once. V is TRBV7-9 and J is TRBJ1-1; D possibly corresponds to TRBD1 (6 bases). The origin of this receptor is a middle-aged woman in good health. Some clones in this sample may be carry-over from other donors' samples. Sequencing was carried out using PBMCs. For the CDR3, the DNA is TGTGCCAGCAGCTTAGCAGGGATGGACAGCACTGAAGCTTTCTTT. It is translated as CASSLAGMDSTEAFF.